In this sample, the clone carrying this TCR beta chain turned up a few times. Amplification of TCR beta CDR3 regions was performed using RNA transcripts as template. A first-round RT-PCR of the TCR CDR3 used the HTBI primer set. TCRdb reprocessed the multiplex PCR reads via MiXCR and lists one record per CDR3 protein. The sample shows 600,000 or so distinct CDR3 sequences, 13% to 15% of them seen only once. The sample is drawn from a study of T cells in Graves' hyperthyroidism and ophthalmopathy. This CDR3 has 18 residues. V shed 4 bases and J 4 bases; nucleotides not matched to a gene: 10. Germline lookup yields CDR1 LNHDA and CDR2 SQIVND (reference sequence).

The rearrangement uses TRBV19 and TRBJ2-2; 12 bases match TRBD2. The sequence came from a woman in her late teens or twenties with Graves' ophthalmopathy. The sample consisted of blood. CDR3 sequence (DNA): TGTGCCAGTAGTACCGGGGGGACTAGCGGGCTTACCACCGGGGAGCTGTTTTTT. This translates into CASSTGGTSGLTTGELFF.